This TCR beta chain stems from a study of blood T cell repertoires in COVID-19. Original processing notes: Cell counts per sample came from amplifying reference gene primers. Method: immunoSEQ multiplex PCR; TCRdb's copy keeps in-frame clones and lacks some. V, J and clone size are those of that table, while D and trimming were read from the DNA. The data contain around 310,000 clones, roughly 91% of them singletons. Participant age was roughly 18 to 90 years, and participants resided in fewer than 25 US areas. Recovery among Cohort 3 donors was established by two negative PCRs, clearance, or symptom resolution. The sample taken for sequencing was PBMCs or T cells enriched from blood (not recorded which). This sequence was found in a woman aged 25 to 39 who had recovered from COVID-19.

For the CDR3, the DNA is TGTGCCAGCAGCTTGGAGAGCTCCTACAATGAGCAGTTCTTC. Protein product: CASSLESSYNEQFF. The chain couples TRBV13 to TRBJ2-1; no firm D call. Germline V lookup: CDR1 PRHDT, CDR2 FYEKMQ (reference sequence). CDR3 size: 14 residues. Trimming shortened V by 3 bases and J by 0 bases, and 6 bases separated the two germline ends.